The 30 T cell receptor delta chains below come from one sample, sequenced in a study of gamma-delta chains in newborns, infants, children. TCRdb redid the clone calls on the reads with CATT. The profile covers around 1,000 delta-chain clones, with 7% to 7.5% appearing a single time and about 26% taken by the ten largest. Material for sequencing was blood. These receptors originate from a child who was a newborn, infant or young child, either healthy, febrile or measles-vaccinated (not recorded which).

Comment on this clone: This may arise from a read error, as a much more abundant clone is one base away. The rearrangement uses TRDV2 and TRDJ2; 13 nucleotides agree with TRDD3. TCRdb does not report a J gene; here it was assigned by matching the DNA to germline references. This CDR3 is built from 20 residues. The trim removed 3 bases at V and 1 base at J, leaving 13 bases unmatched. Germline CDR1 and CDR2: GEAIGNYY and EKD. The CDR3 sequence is CACDPLLGDTRLSLTAQLFF. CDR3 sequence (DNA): TGTGCCTGTGACCCGTTACTGGGGGATACGCGTTTAAGTTTGACAGCACAACTCTTCTTT.

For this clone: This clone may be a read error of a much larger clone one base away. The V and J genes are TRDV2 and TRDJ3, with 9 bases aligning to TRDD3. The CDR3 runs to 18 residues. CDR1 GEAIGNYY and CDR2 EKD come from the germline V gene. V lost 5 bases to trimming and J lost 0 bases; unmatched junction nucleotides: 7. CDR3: CACGLLGESSWDTRQMFF. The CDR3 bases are TGTGCCTGTGGCCTACTGGGGGAGAGCTCCTGGGACACCCGACAGATGTTTTTC.

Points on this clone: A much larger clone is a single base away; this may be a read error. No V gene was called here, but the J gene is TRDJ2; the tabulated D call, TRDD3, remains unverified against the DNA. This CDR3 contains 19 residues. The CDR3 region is CACDKVLGDTTALTAHLFF. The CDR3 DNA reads TGTGCCTGTGACAAAGTACTGGGGGATACCACCGCTTTGACAGCACACCTCTTCTTT.

CDR3 protein: CACDAGRNYWGIVPWDTRQMFF. Here the CDR3 DNA reads TGCGCCTGTGACGCCGGGAGGAATTACTGGGGGATAGTACCCTGGGACACCCGACAGATGTTTTTC. No V gene was called, though TRDJ3 was called as the J gene; the D segment call TRDD3 is taken from the table without a DNA check. The CDR3 is 22 residues long.

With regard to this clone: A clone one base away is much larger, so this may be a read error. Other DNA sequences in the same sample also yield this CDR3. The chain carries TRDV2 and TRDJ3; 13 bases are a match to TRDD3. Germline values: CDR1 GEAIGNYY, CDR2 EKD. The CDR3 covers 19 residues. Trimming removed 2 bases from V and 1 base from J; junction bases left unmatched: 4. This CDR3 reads CACDKVLGDTSWDTRQMFF. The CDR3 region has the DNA TGTGCCTGTGACAAGGTACTGGGGGATACGTCCTGGGACACCCGACAGATGTTTTTC.

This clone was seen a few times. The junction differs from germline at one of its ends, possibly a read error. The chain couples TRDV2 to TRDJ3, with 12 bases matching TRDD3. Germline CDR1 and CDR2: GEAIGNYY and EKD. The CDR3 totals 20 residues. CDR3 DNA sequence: TGTGCCTGTGACACCGTACTGGGGGATACCCTTTCCTGGTACACCCGACAGATGTTTTTC. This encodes CACDTVLGDTLSWYTRQMFF.

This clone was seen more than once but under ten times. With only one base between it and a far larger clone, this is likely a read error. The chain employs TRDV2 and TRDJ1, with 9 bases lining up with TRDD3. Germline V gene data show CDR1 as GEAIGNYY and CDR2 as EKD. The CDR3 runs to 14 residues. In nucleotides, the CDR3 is TGTGCCTGTGACATACTGGGGGACACCGATAAACCCATCTTT. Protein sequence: CACDILGDTDKPIF.

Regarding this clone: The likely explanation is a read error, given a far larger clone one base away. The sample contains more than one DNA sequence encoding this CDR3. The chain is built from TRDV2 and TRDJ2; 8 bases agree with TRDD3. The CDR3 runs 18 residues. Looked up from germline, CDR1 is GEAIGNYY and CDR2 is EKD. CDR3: CACDTGGLGGSLTAQLFF. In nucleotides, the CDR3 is TGTGCCTGTGACACCGGGGGACTGGGGGGTTCTTTGACGGCACAACTCTTCTTT.

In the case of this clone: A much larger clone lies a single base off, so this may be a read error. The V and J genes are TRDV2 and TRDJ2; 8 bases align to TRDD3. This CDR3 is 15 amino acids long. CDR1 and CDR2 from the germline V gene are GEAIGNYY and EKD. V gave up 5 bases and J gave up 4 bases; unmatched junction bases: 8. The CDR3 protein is CACGKVGDSTAQLFF. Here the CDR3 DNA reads TGTGCCTGTGGCAAAGTGGGGGATTCGACAGCACAACTCTTCTTT.

CDR3 in DNA: TGTGCTCTTGGGGATTTCCTTCCTACGCCTCTGGGGGACGCGGAGGGTAAACTCATCTTT. It is translated as CALGDFLPTPLGDAEGKLIF. The chain carries TRDV1 and TRDJ1; possibly TRDD2 for D (9 bases). In the absence of a J gene in TCRdb, the DNA was matched to germline to assign it here. There are 20 residues in the CDR3. Germline loops: CDR1 TSWWSYY, CDR2 QGS. V lost 3 bases and J lost 7, with 33 bases in between.

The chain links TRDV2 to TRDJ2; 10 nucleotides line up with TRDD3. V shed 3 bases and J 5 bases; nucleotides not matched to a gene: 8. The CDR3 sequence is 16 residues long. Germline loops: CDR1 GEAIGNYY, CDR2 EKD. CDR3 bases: TGTGCCTGTGACTCTGTGGGGGATACAGGAACAGCACAACTCTTCTTT. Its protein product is CACDSVGDTGTAQLFF.

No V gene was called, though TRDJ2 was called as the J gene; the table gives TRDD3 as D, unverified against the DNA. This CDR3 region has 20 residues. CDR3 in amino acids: CACDTMYTTVGYALTAQLFF. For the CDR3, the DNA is TGCGCCTGTGACACCATGTACACGACTGTGGGATACGCTTTGACAGCCCAACTCTTCTTT.

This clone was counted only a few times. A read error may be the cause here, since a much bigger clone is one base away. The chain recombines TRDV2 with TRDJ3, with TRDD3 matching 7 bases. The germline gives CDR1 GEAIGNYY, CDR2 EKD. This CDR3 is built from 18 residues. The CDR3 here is CARDTGWGSSWDTRQMFF. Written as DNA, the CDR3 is TGTGCCCGTGACACCGGATGGGGGAGCTCCTGGGACACCCGACAGATGTTTTTC.

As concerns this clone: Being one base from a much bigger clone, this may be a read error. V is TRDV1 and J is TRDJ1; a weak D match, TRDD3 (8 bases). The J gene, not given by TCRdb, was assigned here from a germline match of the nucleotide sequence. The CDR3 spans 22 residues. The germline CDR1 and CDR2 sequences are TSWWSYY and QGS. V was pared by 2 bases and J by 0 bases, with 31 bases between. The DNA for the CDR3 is TGTGCTCTTGGGGAAAATTTCTTCCTAACTGGGGGTAGGCAGTGTGACACCGATAAACTCATCTTT. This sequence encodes CALGENFFLTGGRQCDTDKLIF.

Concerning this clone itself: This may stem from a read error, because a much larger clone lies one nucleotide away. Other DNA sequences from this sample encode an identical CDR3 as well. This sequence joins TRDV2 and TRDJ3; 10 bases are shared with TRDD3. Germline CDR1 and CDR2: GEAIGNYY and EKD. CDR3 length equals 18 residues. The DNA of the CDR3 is TGTGCCTGTGACACCGGGGGATACGACTCCTGGGACACCCGACAGATGTTCTTC. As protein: CACDTGGYDSWDTRQMFF.

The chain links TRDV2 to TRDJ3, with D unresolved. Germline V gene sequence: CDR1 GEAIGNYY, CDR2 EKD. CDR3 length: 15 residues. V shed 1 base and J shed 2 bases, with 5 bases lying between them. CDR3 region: CACDTWAWDTRQMFF. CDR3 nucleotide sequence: TGTGCCTGTGACACTTGGGCCTGGGACACCCGACAGATGTTTTTC.

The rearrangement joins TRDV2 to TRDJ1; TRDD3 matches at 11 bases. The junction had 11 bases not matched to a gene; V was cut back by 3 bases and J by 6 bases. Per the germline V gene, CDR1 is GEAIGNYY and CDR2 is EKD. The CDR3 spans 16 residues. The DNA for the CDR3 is TGTGCCTGTGACGTGCTGGGGGATACATACATCTATAAACTCATCTTT. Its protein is CACDVLGDTYIYKLIF.

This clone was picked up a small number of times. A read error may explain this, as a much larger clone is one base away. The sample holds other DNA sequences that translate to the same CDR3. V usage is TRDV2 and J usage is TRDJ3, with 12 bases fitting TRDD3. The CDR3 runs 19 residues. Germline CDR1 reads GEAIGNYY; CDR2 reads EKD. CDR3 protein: CACDTVLGDTSWDTRQMFF. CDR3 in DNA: TGCGCCTGTGACACCGTACTGGGGGATACCTCCTGGGACACCCGACAGATGTTTTTC.

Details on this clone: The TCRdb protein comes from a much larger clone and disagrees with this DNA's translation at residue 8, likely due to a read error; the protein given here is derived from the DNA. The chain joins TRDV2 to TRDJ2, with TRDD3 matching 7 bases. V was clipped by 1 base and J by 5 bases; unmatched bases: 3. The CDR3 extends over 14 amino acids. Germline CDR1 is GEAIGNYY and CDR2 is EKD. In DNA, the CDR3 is TGTGCCTGTGACACGCTGGGGGCTACAGCACAACTCTTCTTT. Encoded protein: CACDTLGATAQLFF.

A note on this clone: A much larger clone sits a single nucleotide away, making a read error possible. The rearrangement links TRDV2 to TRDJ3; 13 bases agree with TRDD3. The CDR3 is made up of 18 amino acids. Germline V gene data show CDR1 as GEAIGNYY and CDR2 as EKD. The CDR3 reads CARDTGGYASWDTRQMFF. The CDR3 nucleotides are TGTGCCCGTGACACTGGGGGATACGCGTCCTGGGACACCCGACAGATGTTTTTC.

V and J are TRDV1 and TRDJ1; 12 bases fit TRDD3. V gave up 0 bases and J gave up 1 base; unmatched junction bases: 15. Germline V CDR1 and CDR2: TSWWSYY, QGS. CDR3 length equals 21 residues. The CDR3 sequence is CALGELTSYWGILKGTDKLIF. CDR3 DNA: TGTGCTCTTGGGGAACTAACCTCCTACTGGGGGATACTCAAGGGCACCGATAAACTCATCTTT.

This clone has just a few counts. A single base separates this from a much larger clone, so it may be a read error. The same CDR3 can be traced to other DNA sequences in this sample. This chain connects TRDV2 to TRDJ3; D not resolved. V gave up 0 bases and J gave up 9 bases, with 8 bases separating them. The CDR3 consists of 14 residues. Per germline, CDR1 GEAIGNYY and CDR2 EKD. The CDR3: CACDTVLGTRQMFF. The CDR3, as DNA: TGTGCCTGTGACACCGTATTGGGCACCCGACAGATGTTTTTC.

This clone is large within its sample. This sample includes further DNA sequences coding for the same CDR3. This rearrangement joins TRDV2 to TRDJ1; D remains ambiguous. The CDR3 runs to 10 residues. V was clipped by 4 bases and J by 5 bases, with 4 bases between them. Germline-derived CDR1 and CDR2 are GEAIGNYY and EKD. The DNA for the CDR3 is TGTGCCTGTGAGGGGGATAAACTCATCTTT. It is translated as CACEGDKLIF.

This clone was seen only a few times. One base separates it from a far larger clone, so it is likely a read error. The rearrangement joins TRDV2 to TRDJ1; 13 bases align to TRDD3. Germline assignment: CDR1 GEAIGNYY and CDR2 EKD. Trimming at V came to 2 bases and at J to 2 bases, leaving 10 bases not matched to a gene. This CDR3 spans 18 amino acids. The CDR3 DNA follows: TGTGCCTGTGACAAGCTTGTACTGGGGGATACGTCGACCGATAAACTCATCTTT. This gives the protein CACDKLVLGDTSTDKLIF.

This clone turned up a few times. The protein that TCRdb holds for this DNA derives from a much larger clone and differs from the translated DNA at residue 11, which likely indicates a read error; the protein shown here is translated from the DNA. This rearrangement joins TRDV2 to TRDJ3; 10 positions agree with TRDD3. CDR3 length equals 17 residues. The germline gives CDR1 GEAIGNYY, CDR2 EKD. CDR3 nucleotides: TGTGCCTGTGACAGTACTGGGGGATCCTGGGGCACCCGACAGATGTTTTTC. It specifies CACDSTGGSWGTRQMFF.

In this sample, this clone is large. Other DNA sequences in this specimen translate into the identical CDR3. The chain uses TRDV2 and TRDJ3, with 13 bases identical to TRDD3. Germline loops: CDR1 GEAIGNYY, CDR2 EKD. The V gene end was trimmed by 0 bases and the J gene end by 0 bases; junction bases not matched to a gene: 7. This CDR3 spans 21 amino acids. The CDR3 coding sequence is TGTGCCTGTGACACCGTACTGGGGGATACGCGCAGCTCCTGGGACACCCGACAGATGTTTTTC. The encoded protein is CACDTVLGDTRSSWDTRQMFF.

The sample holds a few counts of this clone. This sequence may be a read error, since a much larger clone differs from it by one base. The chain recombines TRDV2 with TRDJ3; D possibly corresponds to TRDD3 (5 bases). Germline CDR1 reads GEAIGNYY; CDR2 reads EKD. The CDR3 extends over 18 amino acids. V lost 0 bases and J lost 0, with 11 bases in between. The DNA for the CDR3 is TGTGCCTGTGACACCTGGGGACAGGGCTCCTGGGACACCCGACAGATGTTTTTC. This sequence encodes CACDTWGQGSWDTRQMFF.

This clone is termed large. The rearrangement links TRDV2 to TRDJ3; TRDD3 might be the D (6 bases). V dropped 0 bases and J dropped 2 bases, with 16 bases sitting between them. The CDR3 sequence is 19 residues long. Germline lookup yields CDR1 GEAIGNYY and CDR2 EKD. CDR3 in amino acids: CACDTAGGLSTWDTRQMFF. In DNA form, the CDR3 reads TGTGCCTGTGACACCGCGGGGGGACTTTCCACCTGGGACACCCGACAGATGTTTTTC.

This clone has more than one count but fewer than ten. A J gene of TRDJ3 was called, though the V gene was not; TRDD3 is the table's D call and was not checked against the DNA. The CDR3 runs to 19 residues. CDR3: CACDTLLAGISWDTRQMFF. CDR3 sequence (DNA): TGTGCCTGTGACACCTTACTGGCTGGGATCTCCTGGGACACCCGACAGATGTTTTTC.

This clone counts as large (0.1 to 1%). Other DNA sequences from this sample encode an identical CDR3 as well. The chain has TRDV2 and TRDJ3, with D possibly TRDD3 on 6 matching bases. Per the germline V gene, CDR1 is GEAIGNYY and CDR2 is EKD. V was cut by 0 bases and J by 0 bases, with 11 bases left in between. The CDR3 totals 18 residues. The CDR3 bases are TGTGCCTGTGACACCTGGGGATCAAGCTCCTGGGACACCCGACAGATGTTTTTC. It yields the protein CACDTWGSSSWDTRQMFF.